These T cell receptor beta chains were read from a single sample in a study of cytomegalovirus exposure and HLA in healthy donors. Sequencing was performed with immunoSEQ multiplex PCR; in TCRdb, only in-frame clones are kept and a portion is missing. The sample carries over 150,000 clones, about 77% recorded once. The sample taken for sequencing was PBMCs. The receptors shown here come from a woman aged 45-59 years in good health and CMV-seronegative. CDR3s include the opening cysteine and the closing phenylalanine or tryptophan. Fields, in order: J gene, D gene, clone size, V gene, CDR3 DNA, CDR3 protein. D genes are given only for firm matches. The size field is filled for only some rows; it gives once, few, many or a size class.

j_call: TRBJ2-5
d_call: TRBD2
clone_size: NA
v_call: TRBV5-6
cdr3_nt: TGTGCCAGCAGCTTGGCACGGCGGGGGACTTCCCAAGAGACCCAGTACTTC
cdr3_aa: CASSLARRGTSQETQYF

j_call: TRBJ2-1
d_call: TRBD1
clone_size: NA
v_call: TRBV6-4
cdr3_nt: TGTGCCAGCAGTGAAGTAGGGACAGGGGAGGGGAATGAGCAGTTCTTC
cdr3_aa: CASSEVGTGEGNEQFF

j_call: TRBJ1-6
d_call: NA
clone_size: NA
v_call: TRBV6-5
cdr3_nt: TGTGCCAGCACAGGGGTGTCCTATAATTCACCCCTCCACTTT
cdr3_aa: CASTGVSYNSPLHF

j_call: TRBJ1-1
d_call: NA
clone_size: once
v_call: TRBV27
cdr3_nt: TGTGCCAGCAGTTTTAATCCCCGGCAGCCTAGGGGAGCTTTCTTT
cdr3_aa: CASSFNPRQPRGAFF

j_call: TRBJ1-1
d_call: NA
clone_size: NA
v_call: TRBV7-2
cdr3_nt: TGTGCCAGCAGCTTCATATCAGGGACAAGCGTGAACACTGAAGCTTTCTTT
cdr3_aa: CASSFISGTSVNTEAFF

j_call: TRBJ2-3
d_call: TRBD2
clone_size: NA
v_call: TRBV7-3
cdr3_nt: TGTGCCAGCAGCCAGTCTAGCGGGAGTTACGATACGCAGTATTTT
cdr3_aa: CASSQSSGSYDTQYF

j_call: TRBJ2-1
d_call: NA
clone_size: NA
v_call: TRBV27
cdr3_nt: TGTGCCAGCGGAAGGGGTTACAGCTCCTACAATGAGCAGTTCTTC
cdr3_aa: CASGRGYSSYNEQFF

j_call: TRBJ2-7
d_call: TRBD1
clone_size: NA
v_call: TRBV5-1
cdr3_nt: TGCGCCAGCAGCTCAAAACGACAGGGCTACGAGCAGTACTTC
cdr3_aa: CASSSKRQGYEQYF

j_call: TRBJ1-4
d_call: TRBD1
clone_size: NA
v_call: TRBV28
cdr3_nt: TGTGCCAGCAGTTTACCCCAAGTGGCAGGGGGATTGGGTAATGAAAAACTGTTTTTT
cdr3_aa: CASSLPQVAGGLGNEKLFF

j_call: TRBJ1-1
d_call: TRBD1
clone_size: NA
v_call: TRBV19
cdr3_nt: TGTGCCAGTAGTAGCCTGACAGGGGACACTGAAGCTTTCTTT
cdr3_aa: CASSSLTGDTEAFF

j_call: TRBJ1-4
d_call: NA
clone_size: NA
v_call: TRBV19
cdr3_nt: TGTGCCAGCTCTTCGAGGGAGTGGGAGCATGAAAAACTGTTTTTT
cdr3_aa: CASSSREWEHEKLFF

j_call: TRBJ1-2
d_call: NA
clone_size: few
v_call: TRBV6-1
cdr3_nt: TGTGCCAGCAGTGTTGGGGCCGCAGGCTATGGCTACACCTTC
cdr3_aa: CASSVGAAGYGYTF

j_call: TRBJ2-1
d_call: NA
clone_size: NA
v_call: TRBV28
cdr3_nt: TGTGCCAGTAGGACAGCCTACAATGAGCAGTTCTTC
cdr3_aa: CASRTAYNEQFF

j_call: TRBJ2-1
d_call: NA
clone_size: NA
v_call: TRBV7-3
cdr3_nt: TGTGCCAGCAGCTCCCGGAGTTACAATGAGCAGTTCTTC
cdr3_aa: CASSSRSYNEQFF